This T cell receptor (beta chain) was identified in a study of shared clonotypes between healthy human individuals. Overall study context: Per donor, CD8 memory used one plate, CD8 naive used two, CD4 memory used three and CD4 naive used three.

Donors were healthy HIV-negative adults without recently reported acute infections or vaccinations. Splitting the CD4+ cells yielded a CD45RA+ naive subset and a CD45RA-negative memory subset. The study, taken as a whole, reports: A generally larger estimated richness was seen in naive subsets than in memory subsets.

Libraries were prepared by immunoSEQ multiplex PCR; TCRdb keeps only in-frame clonotypes and omits some of them. The table lists 850,000 to 1,200,000 clones, approximately 72% of them singletons. The length of the CDR3 is 14 residues. Per the germline V gene, CDR1 is MNHNY and CDR2 is SVGAGI (reference sequence). Trimming cost V 6 bases and J 5 bases; bases outside gene matches: 7. Worth noting for this clone: Its antigen is as yet unknown.

The receptor was isolated from a man aged 18 to 35 in good health. The sample was memory CD4+ T cells sorted from blood. The subset here: CD45RA-negative fraction. The J gene is TRBJ1-1, the V gene TRBV6-6; 9 positions agree with TRBD1. The CDR3 DNA follows: TGTGCCAGCAGAGGACAGGGGTCCGGGACTGAAGCTTTCTTT. It is translated as CASRGQGSGTEAFF.